The 9 T cell receptor beta chains in this list originate from one sample, sequenced in a study of sequential checkpoint blockade in melanoma. This table comes from immunoSEQ multiplex PCR, and its TCRdb copy is limited to in-frame clones, with some not included. Of 20,000 or so clones in the sample, around four fifths are singletons; the top ten hold 35% to 40%. Noted treatment: randomized to nivolumab then ipilimumab (arm A) or the reverse (arm B). The starting material was CD8+ T cells sorted from blood (inferred from file names), obtained from a patient given nivolumab and ipilimumab in sequence. These receptors were collected from a human donor with melanoma.

The chain joins TRBV6-4 to TRBJ2-5; D perhaps matches TRBD1 (6 bases). The assigned J gene may be wrong: the sequence end matches TRBJ2-7 better. The CDR3 is 13 amino acids. Germline CDR1 MRHNA, CDR2 SNTAGT. CDR3 in DNA: TGTGCCAGCAGTGACCGGGACACTAGCGAGCAGTACTTC. Its translation: CASSDRDTSEQYF.

The rearrangement joins TRBV27 to TRBJ1-2; D perhaps matches TRBD1 (5 bases). The germline CDR1 and CDR2 sequences are MNHEY and SMNVEV (reference sequence). CDR3 length: 11 amino acids. V dropped 11 bases and J dropped 3 bases, with 10 bases sitting between them. This CDR3 is CASGGDYGYTF. For the CDR3, the DNA is TGTGCCTCCGGGGGAGACTATGGCTACACCTTC.

This chain uses TRBV1 with TRBJ1-5. TRBV1 is designated a pseudogene. The CDR3 is 15 residues long. As DNA, the CDR3 is TGCACCAGCAGTCGATGGGAGGGGGACAATCAGCCCCAGCATTTT. Translated, it gives CTSSRWEGDNQPQHF.

This chain links TRBV14 with TRBJ2-2; the D gene is possibly TRBD2 (6 bases). CDR3 length: 17 residues. V was clipped by 0 bases and J by 6 bases, with 17 bases between them. Germline lookup yields CDR1 SGHDN and CDR2 FVKESK. CDR3 coding DNA: TGTGCCAGCAGCCAAGAGAGGAGGAGGGATTTAGCCGGGGAGCTGTTTTTT. Translation gives CASSQERRRDLAGELFF.

The rearrangement links TRBV29-1 to TRBJ2-1; 9 positions match TRBD1. V lost 6 bases, J lost 4 bases, and 7 bases stayed unmatched. Germline V gene data show CDR1 as SQVTM and CDR2 as ANQGSEA. The CDR3 runs 14 residues. The CDR3 reads CSVFGQGPYNEQFF. The CDR3 bases are TGCAGCGTCTTCGGACAGGGGCCATACAATGAGCAGTTCTTC.

The chain combines TRBV30 with TRBJ1-2; no clear D. Germline V gene data show CDR1 as GTSNPN and CDR2 as SVGIG (reference sequence). With 2 bases removed from V and 6 bases from J, the gap between germline ends came to 10 bases. This CDR3 has 12 amino acids. The CDR3 is CAWSTGEDGYTF. The CDR3 bases are TGTGCCTGGAGTACTGGGGAGGATGGCTACACCTTC.

J is TRBJ2-1 and V is TRBV9; 8 bases fit TRBD1. The V gene's germline CDR1 is SGDLS and CDR2 YYNGEE. CDR3 length: 13 amino acids. After removal of 4 bases from V and 7 bases from J, the junction contained 4 bases not matched to a gene. CDR3 nucleotides: TGTGCCAGCAGCTCCGGGACAGGTAATGAGCAGTTCTTC. Translated, it gives CASSSGTGNEQFF.

The CDR3 here is CASSYWTGESSYEQYF. For the CDR3, the DNA is TGTGCCAGCAGTTACTGGACAGGGGAGAGTTCCTACGAGCAGTACTTC. The genes are TRBV6-6 and TRBJ2-7; 9 bases map to TRBD1. CDR1 and CDR2 (germline): MNHNY, SVGAGI (reference sequence). J lost 1 base, V lost 1 base, and 5 bases had no gene match. The CDR3 is 16 amino acids.

The chain is built from TRBV27 and TRBJ2-3, with 12 bases that match TRBD2. V shed 7 bases, J shed 4 bases, and the junction held 3 bases outside the gene matches. The CDR3 spans 14 residues. CDR1 is MNHEY, CDR2 SMNVEV, per germline (reference sequence). The CDR3 loop is CASTRLAGADTQYF. In DNA form, the CDR3 reads TGTGCCAGCACTCGACTAGCGGGAGCAGATACGCAGTATTTT.